A single sample gave rise to the 25 T cell receptor beta chains below, sequenced in a study of low-dose radiotherapy and immunotherapy resistance in tumors. Primers used for first-strand cDNA, a TRAV- and TRBV-specific set, covered both alpha and beta chains. Both a constant-region primer and a V-primer adapter served to amplify TCRs across about 20 PCR cycles. TCRdb processed the reads anew with MiXCR; each CDR3 protein has one entry. Here the sample spans roughly 95,000 distinct CDR3 sequences, 20% to 25% being singletons. As to time point: after trial treatment. Treatment denoted: LDRT plus nivolumab, ipilimumab, low-dose cyclophosphamide and aspirin (RACIN trial). Sequencing used PBMCs, obtained after low-dose radiotherapy plus immunotherapy. All receptors come from a female donor with ovarian cancer.

This clonotype has at least ten counts. The V call is TRBV7-8, the J call TRBJ1-6; a possible D gene is TRBD1 (6 bases). With 5 bases removed from V and 8 bases from J, the gap between germline ends came to 16 bases. The length of the CDR3 is 15 residues. Germline CDR1 is SGHVS and CDR2 is FQNEAQ. The CDR3 sequence: CASSTLQGMDSPLHF. CDR3 DNA: TGTGCCAGCAGCACCCTACAGGGTATGGATTCACCCCTCCACTTT. The full variable domain, its missing parts supplied by reference TRBV7-8 and TRBJ1-6, is GAGVSQSPRYKVAKRGQDVALRCDPISGHVSLFWYQQALGQGPEFLTYFQNEAQLDKSGLPSDRFFAERPEGSVSTLKIQRTQQEDSAVYLCASSTLQGMDSPLHFGNGTRLTVT.

This clonotype was detected ten times or more. The CDR3 DNA is TGCAGTGCTAGAGTGTTCGGGAGGATCAATGAGCAGTTCTTC. Translating it yields CSARVFGRINEQFF. J is TRBJ2-1 and V is TRBV20-1; 7 nucleotides align to TRBD2. CDR3 length: 14 amino acids. Looked up from germline, CDR1 is DFQATT and CDR2 is SNEGSKA (reference sequence). V shed 1 base, J shed 6 bases, and the junction held 6 bases outside the gene matches.

This clonotype was found many times. V and J are TRBV10-3 and TRBJ1-6; D is unresolved. Trimming stripped 0 bases from V and 5 bases from J, with 8 bases between. The germline V gene encodes CDR1 ENHRY and CDR2 SYGVKD. The CDR3 loop spans 15 amino acids. The CDR3 spells CAISESTPNNSPLHF. CDR3 sequence (DNA): TGTGCCATCAGTGAGTCGACACCTAATAATTCACCCCTCCACTTT.

The sample holds many counts of this clonotype. The chain employs TRBV19 and TRBJ2-2; 13 bases agree with TRBD2. Germline V gives CDR1 LNHDA, CDR2 SQIVND (reference sequence). The V and J ends lost 9 bases and 6 bases, in that order; junction bases with no gene match: 7. The CDR3 extends over 15 amino acids. CDR3 loop: CASRRTSGSPGELFF. CDR3 nucleotide sequence: TGTGCCAGCAGGCGGACTAGCGGGAGTCCCGGGGAGCTGTTTTTT.

This clonotype came up many times. The chain uses TRBV15 and TRBJ2-7, with 7 nucleotides matching TRBD2. Germline assignment: CDR1 LNHNV and CDR2 YYDKDF (reference sequence). Unmatched junction bases numbered 2, after V lost 0 bases and J lost 3 bases. The CDR3 runs to 14 residues. CDR3 DNA sequence: TGTGCCACCAGCAGAGACAGGGAGGGCTACGAGCAGTACTTC. Its translation: CATSRDREGYEQYF. Complete variable domain (other parts from reference TRBV15 and TRBJ2-7): DAMVIQNPRYQVTQFGKPVTLSCSQTLNHNVMYWYQQKSSQAPKLLFHYYDKDFNNEADTPDNFQSRRPNTSFCFLDIRSPGLGDTAMYLCATSRDREGYEQYFGPGTRLTVT.

Many counts were recorded for this clonotype. CDR3 sequence: CASSQMRPGQNSPLHF. The CDR3 region has the DNA TGCGCCAGCAGCCAAATGCGCCCGGGACAAAATTCACCCCTCCACTTT. This chain joins TRBV4-1 and TRBJ1-6; maybe TRBD1 (6 bases). V was shortened by 2 bases and J by 7 bases, with 15 bases between the two germline ends. The length of the CDR3 is 16 residues. Germline lookup yields CDR1 MGHRA and CDR2 YSYEKL.

There are many counts of this clonotype. V and J are TRBV14 and TRBJ1-2; no firm D call. V was pared by 1 base and J by 3 bases, with 15 bases between. The CDR3 is made up of 16 amino acids. The germline V gene has CDR1 SGHDN and CDR2 FVKESK. The CDR3 loop is CASSQVGGRRYYGYTF. The CDR3 DNA reads as TGTGCCAGCAGCCAAGTTGGAGGACGGAGGTACTATGGCTACACCTTC.

This clonotype was seen ten or more times. The V and J genes are TRBV28 and TRBJ1-5, with 8 bases identical to TRBD1. CDR3 length: 16 amino acids. In germline, CDR1 is MDHEN, CDR2 SYDVKM. The trim removed 4 bases at V and 3 bases at J, leaving 8 bases unmatched. In nucleotides, the CDR3 is TGTGCCAGCAGTTCGGGGACAGGCCCACTCAATCAGCCCCAGCATTTT. Encoded protein: CASSSGTGPLNQPQHF.

This clonotype was detected many times. The chain joins TRBV7-2 to TRBJ1-2; weak D call: TRBD1 (5 bases). Per germline, CDR1 SGHTA and CDR2 FQGNSA. This CDR3 contains 14 residues. V was cut by 5 bases and J by 4 bases, with 14 bases left in between. Here the CDR3 DNA reads TGTGCCAGCAGCCCGGACACCACTTTCTATGGCTACACCTTC. Its translation is CASSPDTTFYGYTF. Full variable domain (rest looked up from reference TRBV7-2 and TRBJ1-2): GAGVSQSPSNKVTEKGKDVELRCDPISGHTALYWYRQSLGQGLEFLIYFQGNSAPDKSGLPSDRFSAERTGGSVSTLTIQRTQQEDSAVYLCASSPDTTFYGYTFGSGTRLTVV.

This clonotype was seen at least ten times. The chain is built from TRBV25-1 and TRBJ1-6, with unresolved D. CDR3 size: 12 residues. V gave up 5 bases and J gave up 3 bases, with 2 bases separating them. From germline, CDR1 is MGHDK and CDR2 SYGVNS. This CDR3 reads CASSYYNSPLHF. CDR3 bases: TGTGCCAGCAGTTACTATAATTCACCCCTCCACTTT.

This clonotype was seen only a few times. Here the CDR3 reads CASSLSGTGYEQYF. The CDR3 coding sequence is TGTGCCAGCAGCTTATCCGGGACAGGGTACGAGCAGTACTTC. The chain combines TRBV11-2 with TRBJ2-7, with 9 bases aligning to TRBD1. The V gene's germline CDR1 is SGHAT and CDR2 FQNNGV. This CDR3 is 14 amino acids long. The J segment lost 4 bases and the V segment lost 2 bases, leaving 3 bases of the junction unmatched. Filled out from reference TRBV11-2 and TRBJ2-7, the complete variable domain reads EAGVAQSPRYKIIEKRQSVAFWCNPISGHATLYWYQQILGQGPKLLIQFQNNGVVDDSQLPKDRFSAERLKGVDSTLKIQPAKLEDSAVYLCASSLSGTGYEQYFGPGTRLTVT.

This clonotype has at least ten counts. The chain joins TRBV24-1 to TRBJ2-1; the match to TRBD2 covers 12 bases. Trimming took 3 bases from V and 6 from J; bases not matched to a gene: 8. Germline V gene sequence: CDR1 KGHDR, CDR2 SFDVKD. CDR3 length equals 17 residues. In DNA, the CDR3 is TGTGCCACCAGTGATCCAAGGACTAGCGGGAACCCCAATGAGCAGTTCTTC. Its protein is CATSDPRTSGNPNEQFF.

This clonotype was seen ten or more times. This chain links TRBV28 with TRBJ2-1, with 11 bases identical to TRBD1. J gave up 6 bases and V 2 bases, and 6 bases lay outside the gene matches. This CDR3 has 16 amino acids. Germline assignment: CDR1 MDHEN and CDR2 SYDVKM. In DNA, the CDR3 is TGTGCCAGCAGTTTAGCCGGGACAGGGGGACTCAATGAGCAGTTCTTC. It is translated as CASSLAGTGGLNEQFF.

This clonotype was observed at least ten times. The chain combines TRBV27 with TRBJ2-1, with 7 bases lining up with TRBD2. The germline CDR1 and CDR2 sequences are MNHEY and SMNVEV (reference sequence). This CDR3 region has 13 residues. Losses at the gene ends were 2 bases for V and 6 bases for J; bases not matched to a gene: 1. The CDR3 DNA reads TGTGCCAGCAGTTTAGGGGGGGTCAATGAGCAGTTCTTC. This encodes CASSLGGVNEQFF.

This clonotype was counted ten times or more. This chain uses TRBV18 with TRBJ2-7, with TRBD2 as a possible D gene (6 bases). The V end lost 6 bases, the J end lost 3 bases, and 18 bases lay between the germline ends. Germline V gives CDR1 KGHSH, CDR2 LQKENI. The CDR3 sequence is 15 residues long. The CDR3: CASSLSGGKNYEQYF. Written as DNA, the CDR3 is TGTGCCAGCTCCTTGTCCGGGGGAAAAAACTACGAGCAGTACTTC.

This clonotype was seen at least ten times. V gene TRBV20-1 combines with J gene TRBJ2-1, with D tentatively TRBD1 (5 bases). Germline V CDR1 and CDR2: DFQATT, SNEGSKA (reference sequence). The germline V and J ends were trimmed by 5 bases and 0 bases, with 17 bases remaining between them. This CDR3 has 16 amino acids. CDR3 coding DNA: TGCAGTGCTCGAACCCCTAGGACAAGCTCCTACAATGAGCAGTTCTTC. It specifies CSARTPRTSSYNEQFF.

In its sample, this clonotype was seen many times. The chain is built from TRBV10-3 and TRBJ1-4; TRBD1 agrees at 7 bases. With V trimmed by 2 bases and J by 5 bases, 5 bases remained unmatched. This CDR3 comprises 15 residues. Germline CDR1 and CDR2: ENHRY and SYGVKD. CDR3 region: CAISEEGARNEKLFF. CDR3 DNA sequence: TGTGCCATCAGTGAGGAGGGGGCGCGAAATGAAAAACTGTTTTTT.

This clonotype has a count of ten or more. The chain links TRBV5-1 to TRBJ2-2, with 9 nucleotides matching TRBD1. The V gene's germline CDR1 is SGHRS and CDR2 YFSETQ. V was clipped by 4 bases and J by 3 bases; unmatched bases: 7. This CDR3 contains 16 residues. The CDR3 spells CASSVTQGAYTGELFF. In DNA form, the CDR3 reads TGCGCCAGCAGCGTCACACAGGGGGCTTACACCGGGGAGCTGTTTTTT.

This clonotype appeared many times. The V gene is TRBV10-3, the J gene TRBJ2-5; unclear D gene. Germline CDR1 reads ENHRY; CDR2 reads SYGVKD. Trimming took off 6 bases at V and 2 bases at J, with 10 bases between the two ends. The CDR3 length is 13 residues. In nucleotides, the CDR3 is TGTGCCATCAGAAAGGACGGTCAAGAGACCCAGTACTTC. Its protein product is CAIRKDGQETQYF.

J is TRBJ2-1 and V is TRBV2, with 9 bases lining up with TRBD2. The J segment lost 4 bases and the V segment lost 8 bases, leaving 9 bases of the junction unmatched. This CDR3 is 15 amino acids long. The germline CDR1 and CDR2 sequences are SNHLY and FYNNEI. The CDR3 bases are TGTGCCAGCGGGTCTAGCGGGGAGGGGTACAATGAGCAGTTCTTC. Its protein is CASGSSGEGYNEQFF.

This clonotype was seen a few times. The V call is TRBV6-2 or TRBV6-3, the J call TRBJ2-7, with 9 bases that match TRBD1. The ends lost 0 bases at V and 1 base at J; junction bases unmatched: 7. The CDR3 sequence is 17 residues long. CDR1 and CDR2 (germline): MNHEY, SVGEGT. CDR3 sequence: CASSYSRPGTGSYEQYF. As DNA, the CDR3 is TGTGCCAGCAGTTACTCTCGCCCCGGGACAGGGTCCTACGAGCAGTACTTC.

J is TRBJ1-6 and V is TRBV30; D ambiguous. The germline CDR1 and CDR2 sequences are GTSNPN and SVGIG (reference sequence). The CDR3 totals 13 residues. The V gene lost 1 base and the J gene lost 8 bases, with 9 bases spanning the gap. In nucleotides, the CDR3 is TGTGCCTGGAGTGACGGAAGGGATTCACCCCTCCACTTT. It encodes CAWSDGRDSPLHF.

Regarding this clonotype: A far larger clone is one nucleotide away, so this likely arose from a read error. The chain links TRBV6-5 to TRBJ2-2, with TRBD2 identical over 14 bases. The J segment lost 7 bases and the V segment lost 5 bases, leaving 12 bases of the junction unmatched. The germline V gene has CDR1 MNHEY and CDR2 SVGAGI. CDR3 size: 18 residues. The CDR3 sequence is CASSDAGLAGVRGGELFF. The DNA of the CDR3 is TGTGCCAGCAGTGATGCGGGACTAGCGGGAGTACGGGGCGGGGAGCTGTTTTTT.

This chain links TRBV3-1 with TRBJ2-2; D is possibly TRBD1 or TRBD2 (5 bases each). Germline V CDR1 and CDR2: LGHDT, YNNKEL (reference sequence). The CDR3 consists of 17 residues. Trimming removed 0 bases at V and 4 bases at J, with 15 bases between. This chain's CDR3 is CASSQDHGTYFTGELFF. For the CDR3, the DNA is TGTGCCAGCAGCCAAGATCATGGGACCTATTTCACCGGGGAGCTGTTTTTT. The whole variable domain, filled in from reference TRBV3-1 and TRBJ2-2, reads DTAVSQTPKYLVTQMGNDKSIKCEQNLGHDTMYWYKQDSKKFLKIMFSYNNKELIINETVPNRFSPKSPDKAHLNLHINSLELGDSAVYFCASSQDHGTYFTGELFFGEGSRLTVL.

This clonotype was observed many times. V and J are TRBV12-3 or TRBV12-4 and TRBJ2-7, with 7 bases aligning to TRBD2. This CDR3 is built from 15 residues. V lost 1 base to trimming and J lost 0 bases; unmatched junction nucleotides: 3. CDR3 DNA sequence: TGTGCCAGCAGTTTAGGCCGGACTAGCTCCTACGAGCAGTACTTC. Its translation: CASSLGRTSSYEQYF.